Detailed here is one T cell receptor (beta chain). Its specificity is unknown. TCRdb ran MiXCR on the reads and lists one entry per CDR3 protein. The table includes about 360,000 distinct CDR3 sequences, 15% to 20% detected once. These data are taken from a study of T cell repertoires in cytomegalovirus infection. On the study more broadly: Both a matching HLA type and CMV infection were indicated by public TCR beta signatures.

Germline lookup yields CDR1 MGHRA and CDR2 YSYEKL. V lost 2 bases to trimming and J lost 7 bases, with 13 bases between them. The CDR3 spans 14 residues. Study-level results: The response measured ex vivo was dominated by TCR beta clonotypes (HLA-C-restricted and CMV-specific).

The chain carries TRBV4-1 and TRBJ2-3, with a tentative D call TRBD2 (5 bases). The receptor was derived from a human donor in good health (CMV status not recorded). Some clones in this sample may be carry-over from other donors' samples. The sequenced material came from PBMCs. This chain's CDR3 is CASSQPGLIYTQYF. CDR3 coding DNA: TGCGCCAGCAGCCAACCCGGACTGATATATACGCAGTATTTT.